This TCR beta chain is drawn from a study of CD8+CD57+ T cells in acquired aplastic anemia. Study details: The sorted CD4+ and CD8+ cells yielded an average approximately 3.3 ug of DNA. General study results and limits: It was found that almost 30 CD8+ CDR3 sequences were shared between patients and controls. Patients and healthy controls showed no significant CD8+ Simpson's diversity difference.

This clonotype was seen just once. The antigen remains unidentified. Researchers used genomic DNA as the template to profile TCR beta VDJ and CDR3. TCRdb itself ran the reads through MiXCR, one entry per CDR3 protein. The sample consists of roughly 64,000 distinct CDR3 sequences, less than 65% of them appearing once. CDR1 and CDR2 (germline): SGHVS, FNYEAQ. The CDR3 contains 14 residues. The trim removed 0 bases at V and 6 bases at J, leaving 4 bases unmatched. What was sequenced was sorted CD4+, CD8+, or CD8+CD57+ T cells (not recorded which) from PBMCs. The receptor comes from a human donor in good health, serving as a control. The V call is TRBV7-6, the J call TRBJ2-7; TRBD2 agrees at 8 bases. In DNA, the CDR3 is TGTGCCAGCAGCTTAGCGCGGGGGGCTGGCGAGCAGTACTTC. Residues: CASSLARGAGEQYF.